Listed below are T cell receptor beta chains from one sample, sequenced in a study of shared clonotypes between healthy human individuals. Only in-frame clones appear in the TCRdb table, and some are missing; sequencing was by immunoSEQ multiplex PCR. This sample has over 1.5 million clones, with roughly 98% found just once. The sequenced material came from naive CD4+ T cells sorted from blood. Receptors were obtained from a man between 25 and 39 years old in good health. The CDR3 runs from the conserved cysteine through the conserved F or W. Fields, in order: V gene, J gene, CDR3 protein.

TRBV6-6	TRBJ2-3	CATREPGTAQNTQYF
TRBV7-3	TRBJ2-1	CASSSQIPNEQFF
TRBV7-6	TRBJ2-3	CASSRRDRGQDTQYF
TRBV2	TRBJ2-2	CASADRLSNTGELFF
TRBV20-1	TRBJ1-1	CSASRAGEAFF
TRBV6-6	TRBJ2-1	CASSSHLADTQFF
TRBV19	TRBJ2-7	CASSISPGEQYF
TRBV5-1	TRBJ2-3	CASNARVGAVGTDTQYF
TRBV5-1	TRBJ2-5	CASSLVSGTGGETQYF
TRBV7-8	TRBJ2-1	CASSLLGDRGLWNEQFF
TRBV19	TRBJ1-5	CASSIGTRNQPQHF
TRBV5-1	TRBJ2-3	CASSFSTFTDTQYF
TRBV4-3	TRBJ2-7	CASSQAIGGSGAYEQYF
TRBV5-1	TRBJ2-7	CASSLPGQVYEQYF
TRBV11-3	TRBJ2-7	CASSRQGGYEQYF
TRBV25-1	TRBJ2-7	CASSEYGQGYEQYF
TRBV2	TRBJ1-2	CASSEATNYGYTF
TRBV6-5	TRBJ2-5	CASSYSWGSEGTQYF
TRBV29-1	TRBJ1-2	CSGRVSDGYTF
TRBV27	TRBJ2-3	CASSLGGGRTDTQYF
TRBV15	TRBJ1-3	CATTLGVGNTIYF
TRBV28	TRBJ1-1	CASRPVPLSIAFF
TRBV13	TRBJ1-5	CASSKQGWGSNQPQHF
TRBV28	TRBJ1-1	CASSSTGLNTEAFF
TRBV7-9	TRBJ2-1	CASSSRPDQGGSYNEQFF
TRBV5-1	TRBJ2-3	CASSLLSGREDTQYF
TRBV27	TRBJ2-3	CASSPYPTGSTDTQYF
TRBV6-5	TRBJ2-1	CASSSGTHNEQFF
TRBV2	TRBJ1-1	CASRVDSQNTEAFF
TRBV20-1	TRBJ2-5	CSASTQETQYF
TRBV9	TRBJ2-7	CASSAWDRNYEQYF
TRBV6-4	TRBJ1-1	CASSDPMTPVAFF
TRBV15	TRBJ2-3	CATSRDLAVGDTQYF
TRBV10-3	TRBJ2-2	CAMRRAEVGELFF
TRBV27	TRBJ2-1	CASSLKLVSEQFF
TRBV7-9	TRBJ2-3	CASSATDSTDTQYF
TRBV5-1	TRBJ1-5	CASSLMGQGGNQPQHF
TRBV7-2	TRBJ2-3	CASSASPNTQYF
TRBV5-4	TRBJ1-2	CASSPLGGAAGYTF
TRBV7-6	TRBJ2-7	CASSFLDTPVAYEQYF
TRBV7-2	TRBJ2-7	CASSQGGTTAYEQYF
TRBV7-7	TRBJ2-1	CASSFGKASYNEQFF
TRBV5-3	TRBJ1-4	CARSLGTTTGEEKLFF
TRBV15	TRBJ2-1	CATSYPGGENNEQFF
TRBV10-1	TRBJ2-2	CASRKTVTGELFF
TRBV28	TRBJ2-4	CASSSALLAKNIQYF
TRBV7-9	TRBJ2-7	CASSLAAGTYEQYF
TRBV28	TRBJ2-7	CASHGNLYEQYF
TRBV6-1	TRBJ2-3	CASSERQGHLTDTQYF
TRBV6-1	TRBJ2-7	CASSARTGPYEQYF